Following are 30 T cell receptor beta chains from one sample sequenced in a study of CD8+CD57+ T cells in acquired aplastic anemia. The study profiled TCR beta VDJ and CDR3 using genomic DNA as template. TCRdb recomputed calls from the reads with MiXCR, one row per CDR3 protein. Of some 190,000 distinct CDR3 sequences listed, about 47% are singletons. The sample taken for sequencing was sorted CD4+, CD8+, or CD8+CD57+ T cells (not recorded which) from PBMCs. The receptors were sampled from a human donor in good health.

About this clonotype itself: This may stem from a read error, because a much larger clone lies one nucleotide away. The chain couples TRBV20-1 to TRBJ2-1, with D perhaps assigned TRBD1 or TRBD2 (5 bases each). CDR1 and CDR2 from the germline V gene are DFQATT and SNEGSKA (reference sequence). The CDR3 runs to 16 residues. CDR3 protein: CSARVRGSGSYSEQFF. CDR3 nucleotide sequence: TGCAGTGCTAGAGTACGGGGCTCGGGCTCCTACAGTGAGCAGTTCTTC.

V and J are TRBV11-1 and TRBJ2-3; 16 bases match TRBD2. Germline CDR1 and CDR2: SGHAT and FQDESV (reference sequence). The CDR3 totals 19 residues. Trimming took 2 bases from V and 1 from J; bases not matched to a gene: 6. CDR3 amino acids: CASSLSGTSGRGGTDTQYF. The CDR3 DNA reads TGTGCCAGCAGCTTATCCGGGACTAGCGGGAGGGGGGGCACAGATACGCAGTATTTT.

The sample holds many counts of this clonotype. CDR3 nucleotide sequence: TGCAGTGCTAGATCTACGGGAAGCGGGGAGCTGTTTTTT. Translated, it gives CSARSTGSGELFF. The chain carries TRBV20-1 and TRBJ2-2; D is perhaps TRBD2 (5 bases). The CDR3 has 13 residues. The V and J ends lost 2 bases and 7 bases respectively, with 11 bases between them. Per germline, CDR1 DFQATT and CDR2 SNEGSKA (reference sequence).

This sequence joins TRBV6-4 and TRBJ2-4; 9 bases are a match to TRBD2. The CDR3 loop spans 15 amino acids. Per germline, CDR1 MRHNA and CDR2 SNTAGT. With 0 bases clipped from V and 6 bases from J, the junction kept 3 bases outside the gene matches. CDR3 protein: CASSDSAGGPNIQYF. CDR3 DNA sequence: TGTGCCAGCAGTGACTCGGCGGGGGGGCCAAACATTCAGTACTTC.

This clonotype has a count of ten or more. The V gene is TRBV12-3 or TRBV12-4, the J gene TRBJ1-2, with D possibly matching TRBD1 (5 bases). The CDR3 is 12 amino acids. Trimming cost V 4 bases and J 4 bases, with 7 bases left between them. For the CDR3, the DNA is TGTGCCAGCAGTTCAGGGCCCTATGGCTACACCTTC. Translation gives CASSSGPYGYTF.

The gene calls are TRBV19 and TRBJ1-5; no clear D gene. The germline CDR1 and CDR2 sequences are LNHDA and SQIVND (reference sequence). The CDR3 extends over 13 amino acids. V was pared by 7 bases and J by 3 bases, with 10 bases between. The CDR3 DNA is TGTGCCAGTACCCCGTCGGCCAATCAGCCCCAGCATTTT. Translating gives CASTPSANQPQHF.

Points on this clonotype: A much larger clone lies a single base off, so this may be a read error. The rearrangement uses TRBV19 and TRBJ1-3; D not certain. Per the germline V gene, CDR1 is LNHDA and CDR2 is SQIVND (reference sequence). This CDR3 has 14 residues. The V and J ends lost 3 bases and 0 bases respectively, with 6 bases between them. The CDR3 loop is CASSIRISGNTIYF. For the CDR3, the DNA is TGTGCCAGTAGTATTAGGATCTCTGGAAACACCATATATTTT.

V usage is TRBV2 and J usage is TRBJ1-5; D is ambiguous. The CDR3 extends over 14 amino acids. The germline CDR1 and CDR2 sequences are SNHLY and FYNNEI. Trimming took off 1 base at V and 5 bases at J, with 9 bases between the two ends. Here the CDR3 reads CASSEGAPYQPQHF. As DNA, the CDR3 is TGTGCCAGCAGTGAAGGGGCTCCGTATCAGCCCCAGCATTTT.

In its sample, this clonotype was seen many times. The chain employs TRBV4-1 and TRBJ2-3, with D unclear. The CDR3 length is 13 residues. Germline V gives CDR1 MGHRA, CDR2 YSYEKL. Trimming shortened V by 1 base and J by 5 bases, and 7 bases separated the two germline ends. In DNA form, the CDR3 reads TGCGCCAGCAGCCAAGGTTGGAAAGATACGCAGTATTTT. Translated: CASSQGWKDTQYF.

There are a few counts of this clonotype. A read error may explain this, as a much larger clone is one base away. The CDR3 region has the DNA TGCAGTGCTAGGGGGACTGGTTGGTACGAGCAGTACTTC. Its translation: CSARGTGWYEQYF. The chain couples TRBV20-1 to TRBJ2-7; a possible D gene is TRBD2 (6 bases). Trimming removed 3 bases at V and 4 bases at J, with 13 bases between. Germline loops: CDR1 DFQATT, CDR2 SNEGSKA (reference sequence). The CDR3 has 13 residues.

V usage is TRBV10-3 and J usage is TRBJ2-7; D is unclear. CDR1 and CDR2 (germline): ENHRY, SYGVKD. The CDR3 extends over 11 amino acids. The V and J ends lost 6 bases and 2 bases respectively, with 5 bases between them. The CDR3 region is CAISDTYEQYF. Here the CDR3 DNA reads TGTGCCATCAGCGACACCTACGAGCAGTACTTC.

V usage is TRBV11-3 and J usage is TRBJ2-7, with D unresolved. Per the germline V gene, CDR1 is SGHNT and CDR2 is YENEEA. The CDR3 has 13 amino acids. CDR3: CARDRRRSYEQYF. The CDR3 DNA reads TGTGCTAGAGATAGGCGTCGCTCCTACGAGCAGTACTTC.

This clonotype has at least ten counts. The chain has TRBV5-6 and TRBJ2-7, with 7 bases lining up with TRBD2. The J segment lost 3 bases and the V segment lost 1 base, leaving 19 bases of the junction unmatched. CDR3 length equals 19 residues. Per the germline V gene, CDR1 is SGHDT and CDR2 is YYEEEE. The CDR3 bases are TGTGCCAGCAGCTTGCGGGTAGCGGGCCCCACCTCGACCCTCTACGAGCAGTACTTC. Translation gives CASSLRVAGPTSTLYEQYF.

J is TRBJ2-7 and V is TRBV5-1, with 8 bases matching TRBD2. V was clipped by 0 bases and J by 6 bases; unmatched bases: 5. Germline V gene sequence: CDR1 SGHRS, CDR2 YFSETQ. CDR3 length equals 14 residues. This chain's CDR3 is CASSLVGGAAEQYF. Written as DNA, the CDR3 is TGCGCCAGCAGCTTGGTCGGGGGGGCCGCCGAGCAGTACTTC.

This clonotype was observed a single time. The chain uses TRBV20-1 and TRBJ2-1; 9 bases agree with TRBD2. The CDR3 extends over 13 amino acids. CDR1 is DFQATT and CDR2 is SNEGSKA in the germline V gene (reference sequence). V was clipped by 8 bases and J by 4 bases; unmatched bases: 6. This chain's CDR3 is CSPGLAEYNEQFF. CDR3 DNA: TGCAGTCCGGGACTAGCCGAATACAATGAGCAGTTCTTC.

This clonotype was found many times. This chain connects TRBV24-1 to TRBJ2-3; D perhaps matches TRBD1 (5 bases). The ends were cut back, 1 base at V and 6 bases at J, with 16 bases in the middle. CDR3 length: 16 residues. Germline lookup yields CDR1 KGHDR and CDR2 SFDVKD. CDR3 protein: CATSDFGSDGADTQYF. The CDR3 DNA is TGTGCCACCAGTGATTTTGGGTCGGATGGGGCGGATACGCAGTATTTT.

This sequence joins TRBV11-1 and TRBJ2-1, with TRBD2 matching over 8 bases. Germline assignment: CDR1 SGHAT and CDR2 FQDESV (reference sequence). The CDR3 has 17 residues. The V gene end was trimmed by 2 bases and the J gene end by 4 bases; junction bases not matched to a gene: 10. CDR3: CASSLSGLTGGYNEQFF. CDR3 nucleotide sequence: TGTGCCAGCAGCTTAAGTGGACTAACGGGAGGGTACAATGAGCAGTTCTTC.

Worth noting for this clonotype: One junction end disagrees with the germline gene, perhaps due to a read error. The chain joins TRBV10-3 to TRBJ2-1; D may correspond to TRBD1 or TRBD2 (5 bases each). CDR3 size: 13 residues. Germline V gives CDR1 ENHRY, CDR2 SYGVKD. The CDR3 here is CAISFRGDNEQPF. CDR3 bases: TGTGCCATCAGCTTCCGGGGCGACAATGAGCAGCCCTTC.

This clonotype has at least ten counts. The CDR3 nucleotides are TGTGCCAGCAGCTCCGGACTAGCGGGAGGGCGGGAGACCCAGTACTTC. Its protein is CASSSGLAGGRETQYF. The gene calls are TRBV7-2 and TRBJ2-5; 15 bases align to TRBD2. Trimming cost V 4 bases and J 5 bases; bases outside gene matches: 5. The CDR3 sequence is 16 residues long. The germline gives CDR1 SGHTA, CDR2 FQGNSA.

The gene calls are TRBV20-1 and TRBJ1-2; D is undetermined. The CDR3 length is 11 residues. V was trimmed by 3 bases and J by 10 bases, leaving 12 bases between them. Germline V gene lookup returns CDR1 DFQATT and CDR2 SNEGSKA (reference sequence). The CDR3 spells CSASVWQAYTF. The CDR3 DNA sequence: TGCAGTGCTAGTGTCTGGCAGGCCTACACCTTC.

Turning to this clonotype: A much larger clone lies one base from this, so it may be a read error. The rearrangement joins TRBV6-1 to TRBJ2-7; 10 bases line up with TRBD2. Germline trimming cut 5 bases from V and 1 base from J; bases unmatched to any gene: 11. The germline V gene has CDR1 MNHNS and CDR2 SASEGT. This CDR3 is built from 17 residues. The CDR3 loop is CASSRFMLAGVSYEQYF. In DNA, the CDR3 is TGTGCCAGCAGTCGATTTATGCTAGCGGGAGTTTCCTACGAGCAGTACTTC.

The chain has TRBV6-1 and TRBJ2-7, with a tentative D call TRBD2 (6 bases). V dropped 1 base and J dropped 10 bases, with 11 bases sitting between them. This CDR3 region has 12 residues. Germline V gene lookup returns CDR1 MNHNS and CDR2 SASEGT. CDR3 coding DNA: TGTGCCAGCAGTGAAGAGTTCGGGACTCAGTACTTC. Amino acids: CASSEEFGTQYF.

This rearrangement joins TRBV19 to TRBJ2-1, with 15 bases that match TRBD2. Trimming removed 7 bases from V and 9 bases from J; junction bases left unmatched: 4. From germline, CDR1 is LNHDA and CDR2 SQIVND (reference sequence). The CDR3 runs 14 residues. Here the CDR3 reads CASTGTSGRFEQFF. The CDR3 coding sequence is TGTGCCAGTACCGGGACTAGCGGGAGGTTTGAGCAGTTCTTC.

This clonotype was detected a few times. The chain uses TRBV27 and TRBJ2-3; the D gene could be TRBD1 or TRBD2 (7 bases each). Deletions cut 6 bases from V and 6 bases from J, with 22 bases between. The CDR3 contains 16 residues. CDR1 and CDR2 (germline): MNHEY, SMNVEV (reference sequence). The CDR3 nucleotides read TGTGCCAGCAGAAGGCGGGGGACAGCACCTAGGGATACGCAGTATTTT. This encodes CASRRRGTAPRDTQYF.

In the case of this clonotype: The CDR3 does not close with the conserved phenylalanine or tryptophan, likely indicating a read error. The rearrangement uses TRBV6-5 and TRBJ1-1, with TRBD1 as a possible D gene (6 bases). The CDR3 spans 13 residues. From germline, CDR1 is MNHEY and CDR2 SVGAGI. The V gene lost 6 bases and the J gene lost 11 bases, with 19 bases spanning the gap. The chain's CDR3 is CASSYTTGPRAFL. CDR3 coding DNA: TGTGCCAGCAGCTACACGACAGGACCTCGGGCTTTCCTT.

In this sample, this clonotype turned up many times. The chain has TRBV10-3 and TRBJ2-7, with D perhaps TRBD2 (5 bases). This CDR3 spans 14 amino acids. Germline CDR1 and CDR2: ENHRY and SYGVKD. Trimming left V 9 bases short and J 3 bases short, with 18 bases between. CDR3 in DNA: TGTGCCATTGTGGAAGAGAGGGCTCACTACGAGCAGTACTTC. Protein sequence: CAIVEERAHYEQYF.

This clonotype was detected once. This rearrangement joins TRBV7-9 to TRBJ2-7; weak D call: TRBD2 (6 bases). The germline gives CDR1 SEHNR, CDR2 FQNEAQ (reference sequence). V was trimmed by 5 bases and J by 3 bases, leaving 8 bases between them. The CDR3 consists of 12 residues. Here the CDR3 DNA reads TGTGCCAGCAGCGGAGGGTTCTACGAGCAGTACTTC. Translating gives CASSGGFYEQYF.

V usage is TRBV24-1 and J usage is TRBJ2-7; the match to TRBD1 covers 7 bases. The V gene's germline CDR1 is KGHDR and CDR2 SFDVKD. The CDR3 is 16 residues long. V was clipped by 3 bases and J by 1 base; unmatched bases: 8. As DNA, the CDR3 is TGTGCCACCAGTGATGGAGGACAGGTAGATTCCTACGAGCAGTACTTC. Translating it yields CATSDGGQVDSYEQYF.

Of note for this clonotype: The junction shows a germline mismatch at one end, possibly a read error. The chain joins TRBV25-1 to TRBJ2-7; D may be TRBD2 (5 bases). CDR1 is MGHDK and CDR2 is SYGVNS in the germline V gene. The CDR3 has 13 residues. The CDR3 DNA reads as TGTGCCAGCAAACTCAGCGGTTCCTACGAGCGGTACTTC. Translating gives CASKLSGSYERYF.

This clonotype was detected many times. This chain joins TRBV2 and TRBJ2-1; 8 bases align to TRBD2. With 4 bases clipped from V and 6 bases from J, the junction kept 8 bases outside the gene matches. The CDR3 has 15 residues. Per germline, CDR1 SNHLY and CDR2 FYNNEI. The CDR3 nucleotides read TGTGCCAGCAGTGCGCGACTAGCGATTGTCAATGAGCAGTTCTTC. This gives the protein CASSARLAIVNEQFF.